The 4 T cell receptor beta chains listed next were all sequenced from one sample in a study of blood T cell repertoires in COVID-19. The protocol was immunoSEQ multiplex PCR, while the TCRdb copy is restricted to in-frame clones and leaves out a portion. The data contain about 87,000 clones, 70% to 90% of them singletons. The sample comprised peripheral blood. Receptors originate from a man aged 40-49 years with acute or convalescent COVID-19.

This chain connects TRBV5-6 to TRBJ1-6; D not certain. The CDR3 spans 19 residues. The V gene's germline CDR1 is SGHDT and CDR2 YYEEEE. V dropped 3 bases and J dropped 0 bases, with 19 bases sitting between them. CDR3: CASSYSTLSPSSYNSPLHF. Here the CDR3 DNA reads TGTGCCAGCAGCTATAGTACTCTATCCCCTAGCTCCTATAATTCACCCCTCCACTTT.

The rearrangement uses TRBV5-7 and TRBJ1-2; 7 nucleotides align to TRBD1. TRBV5-7 is recorded as an ORF, its role being uncertain. The junction had 11 bases not matched to a gene; V was cut back by 1 base and J by 8 bases. The CDR3 length is 15 residues. The CDR3 DNA sequence: TGTGCCAGCAGCTTGCGGACAGGACCTGATTGGGGCTACACCTTC. This sequence encodes CASSLRTGPDWGYTF.

The J gene is TRBJ2-2, the V gene TRBV6-2 or TRBV6-3; D perhaps matches TRBD1 (6 bases). The germline CDR1 and CDR2 sequences are MNHEY and SVGEGT. The CDR3 sequence is 14 residues long. Trimming stripped 4 bases from V and 2 bases from J, with 8 bases between. The CDR3 region is CASSLGGNTGELFF. DNA of the CDR3: TGTGCCAGCAGTTTAGGGGGTAACACCGGGGAGCTGTTTTTT.

This chain connects TRBV9 to TRBJ1-5, with a tentative D call TRBD1 (6 bases). This CDR3 has 14 residues. Trimming shortened V by 4 bases and J by 3 bases, and 11 bases separated the two germline ends. Looked up from germline, CDR1 is SGDLS and CDR2 is YYNGEE. The CDR3 is CASSPTGHNQPQHF. CDR3 bases: TGTGCCAGCAGCCCTACAGGGCACAATCAGCCCCAGCATTTT.